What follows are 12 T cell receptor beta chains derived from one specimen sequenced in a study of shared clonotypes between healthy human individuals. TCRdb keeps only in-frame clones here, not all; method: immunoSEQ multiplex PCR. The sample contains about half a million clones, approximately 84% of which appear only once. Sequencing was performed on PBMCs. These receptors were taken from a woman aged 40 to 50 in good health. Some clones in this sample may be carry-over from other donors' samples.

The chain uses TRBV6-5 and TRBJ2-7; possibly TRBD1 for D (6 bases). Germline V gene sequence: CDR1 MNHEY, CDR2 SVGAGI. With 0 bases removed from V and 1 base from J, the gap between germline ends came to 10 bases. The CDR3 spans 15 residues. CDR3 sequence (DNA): TGTGCCAGCAGTTACTCAGGGGGAGCTTCCTACGAGCAGTACTTC. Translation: CASSYSGGASYEQYF.

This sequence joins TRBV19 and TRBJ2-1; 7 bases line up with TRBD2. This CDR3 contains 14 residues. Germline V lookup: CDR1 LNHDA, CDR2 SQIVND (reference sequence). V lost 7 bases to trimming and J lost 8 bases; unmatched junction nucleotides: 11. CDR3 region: CASNVGGNGDEQFF. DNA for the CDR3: TGTGCCAGTAATGTGGGAGGGAACGGGGATGAGCAGTTCTTC.

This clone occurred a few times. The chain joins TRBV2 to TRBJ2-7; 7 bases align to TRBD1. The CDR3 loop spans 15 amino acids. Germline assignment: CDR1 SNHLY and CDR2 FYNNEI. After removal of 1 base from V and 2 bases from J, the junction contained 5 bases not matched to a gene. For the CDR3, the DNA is TGTGCCAGCAGTGAAGAGACAGGGTATGCCTACGAGCAGTACTTC. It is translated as CASSEETGYAYEQYF. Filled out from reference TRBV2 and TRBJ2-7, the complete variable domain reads EPEVTQTPSHQVTQMGQEVILRCVPISNHLYFYWYRQILGQKVEFLVSFYNNEISEKSEIFDDQFSVERPDGSNFTLKIRSTKLEDSAMYFCASSEETGYAYEQYFGPGTRLTVT.

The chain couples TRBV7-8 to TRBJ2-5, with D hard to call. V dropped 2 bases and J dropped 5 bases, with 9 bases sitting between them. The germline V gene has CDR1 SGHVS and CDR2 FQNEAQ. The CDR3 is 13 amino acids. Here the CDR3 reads CASSLFVHETQYF. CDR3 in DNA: TGTGCCAGCAGCTTATTCGTCCATGAGACCCAGTACTTC.

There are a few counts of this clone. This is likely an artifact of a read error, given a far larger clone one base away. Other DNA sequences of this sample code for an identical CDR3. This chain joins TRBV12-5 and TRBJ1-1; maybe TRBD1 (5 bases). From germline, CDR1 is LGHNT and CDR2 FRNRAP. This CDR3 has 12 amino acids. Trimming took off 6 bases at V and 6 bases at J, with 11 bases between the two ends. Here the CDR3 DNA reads TGTGCTAGTGGCTATGACAGATCTGAAGCTTTCTTT. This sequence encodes CASGYDRSEAFF.

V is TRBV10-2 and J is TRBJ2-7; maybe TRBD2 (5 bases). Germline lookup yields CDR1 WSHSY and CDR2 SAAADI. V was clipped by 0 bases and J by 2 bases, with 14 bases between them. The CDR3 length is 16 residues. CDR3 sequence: CASSESVPSSTYEQYF. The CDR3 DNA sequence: TGCGCCAGCAGTGAGTCGGTCCCTAGCTCGACCTACGAGCAGTACTTC.

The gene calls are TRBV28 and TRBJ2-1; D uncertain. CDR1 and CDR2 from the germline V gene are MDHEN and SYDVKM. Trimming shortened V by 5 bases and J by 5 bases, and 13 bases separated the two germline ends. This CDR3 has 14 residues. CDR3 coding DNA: TGTGCCAGCAGTCCGCCCCATGGGAACAATGAGCAGTTCTTC. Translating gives CASSPPHGNNEQFF.

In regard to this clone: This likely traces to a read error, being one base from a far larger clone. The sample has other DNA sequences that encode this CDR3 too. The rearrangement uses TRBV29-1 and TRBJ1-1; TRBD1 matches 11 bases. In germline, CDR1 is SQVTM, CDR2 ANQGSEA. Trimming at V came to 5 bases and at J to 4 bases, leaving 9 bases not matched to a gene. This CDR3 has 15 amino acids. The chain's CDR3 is CSVSPVGQGATEAFF. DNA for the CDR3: TGCAGCGTTTCCCCCGTTGGACAGGGGGCCACTGAAGCTTTCTTT.

For the CDR3, the DNA is TGCGCCAGCAGCTTGGAGGTGGGGTACGAGCAGTACTTC. It is translated as CASSLEVGYEQYF. V gene TRBV5-1 combines with J gene TRBJ2-7; D gene unclear. Germline V CDR1 and CDR2: SGHRS, YFSETQ. The CDR3 extends over 13 amino acids. V lost 0 bases to trimming and J lost 4 bases, with 8 bases between them. Full variable domain (remainder filled in from reference TRBV5-1 and TRBJ2-7): KAGVTQTPRYLIKTRGQQVTLSCSPISGHRSVSWYQQTPGQGLQFLFEYFSETQRNKGNFPGRFSGRQFSNSRSEMNVSTLELGDSALYLCASSLEVGYEQYFGPGTRLTVT.

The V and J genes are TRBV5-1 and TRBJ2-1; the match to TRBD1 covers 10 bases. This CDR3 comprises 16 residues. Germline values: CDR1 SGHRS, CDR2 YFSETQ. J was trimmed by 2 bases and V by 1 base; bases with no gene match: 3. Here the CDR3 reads CASSLSGTGAYNEQFF. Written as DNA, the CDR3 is TGCGCCAGCAGCTTGTCCGGGACAGGGGCCTACAATGAGCAGTTCTTC.

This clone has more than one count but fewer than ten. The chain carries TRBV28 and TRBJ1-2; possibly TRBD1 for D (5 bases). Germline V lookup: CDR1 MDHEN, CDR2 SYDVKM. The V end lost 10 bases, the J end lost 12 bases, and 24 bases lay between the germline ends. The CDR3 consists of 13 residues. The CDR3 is CATSRGGRGAHTF. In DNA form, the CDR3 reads TGTGCCACCTCACGTGGCGGCCGCGGGGCCCACACCTTC.

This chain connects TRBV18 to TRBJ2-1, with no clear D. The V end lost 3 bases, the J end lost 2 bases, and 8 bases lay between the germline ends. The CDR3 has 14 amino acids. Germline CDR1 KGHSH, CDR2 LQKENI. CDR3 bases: TGTGCCAGCTCACCGACAAGAACCTACAATGAGCAGTTCTTC. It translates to CASSPTRTYNEQFF.